The 16 T cell receptor beta chains in this list originate from one sample, sequenced in a study of cytomegalovirus exposure and HLA in healthy donors. The study ran its PCR with 60 Vbeta and 13 Jbeta primers. Some clones are missing from TCRdb's copy, which holds only in-frame ones; the method was immunoSEQ multiplex PCR. This table holds 100,000 or so clones, 75% to 85% found once. The sample was PBMCs. The source is a man younger than 40 in good health and CMV-seronegative.

The chain carries TRBV28 and TRBJ2-5; unclear D gene. The CDR3 consists of 13 residues. Trimming stripped 8 bases from V and 0 bases from J, with 10 bases between. The germline V gene has CDR1 MDHEN and CDR2 SYDVKM. CDR3 DNA sequence: TGTGCCAGCTCCCCATCAAACCAAGAGACCCAGTACTTC. Translated: CASSPSNQETQYF.

The V gene is TRBV4-1, the J gene TRBJ1-2, with no clear D. Germline V gene data show CDR1 as MGHRA and CDR2 as YSYEKL. CDR3 length: 16 amino acids. V gave up 1 base and J gave up 2 bases, with 14 bases separating them. CDR3 coding DNA: TGCGCCAGCAGCCAAGGAGGAGGCAGGACCAACTATGGCTACACCTTC. Translated: CASSQGGGRTNYGYTF.

Only a few counts were recorded for this clone. The chain recombines TRBV7-2 with TRBJ2-6; TRBD2 aligns across 7 bases. The CDR3 is made up of 16 amino acids. V shed 6 bases and J 0 bases; nucleotides not matched to a gene: 5. Germline CDR1 is SGHTA and CDR2 is FQGNSA. In DNA, the CDR3 is TGTGCCAGCAGTAGGGACTACTCCTCTGGGGCCAACGTCCTGACTTTC. Protein product: CASSRDYSSGANVLTF.

The chain uses TRBV6-5 and TRBJ2-5; a possible D gene is TRBD2 (5 bases). Trimming took off 0 bases at V and 2 bases at J, with 7 bases between the two ends. The length of the CDR3 is 14 residues. The germline V gene encodes CDR1 MNHEY and CDR2 SVGAGI. This CDR3 is CASSYSRRQETQYF. DNA of the CDR3: TGTGCCAGCAGTTACTCCCGGAGGCAAGAGACCCAGTACTTC.

V usage is TRBV7-8 and J usage is TRBJ2-7; D is perhaps TRBD1 (6 bases). This CDR3 region has 15 residues. Trimming shortened V by 5 bases and J by 6 bases, and 20 bases separated the two germline ends. Germline CDR1 is SGHVS and CDR2 is FQNEAQ. Written as DNA, the CDR3 is TGTGCCAGCAGCCCTCTCCCCCCAGGGGTAGTCGAGCAGTACTTC. Protein: CASSPLPPGVVEQYF. The variable domain in full, completed from reference TRBV7-8 and TRBJ2-7, reads GAGVSQSPRYKVAKRGQDVALRCDPISGHVSLFWYQQALGQGPEFLTYFQNEAQLDKSGLPSDRFFAERPEGSVSTLKIQRTQQEDSAVYLCASSPLPPGVVEQYFGPGTRLTVT.

The J gene is TRBJ1-2, the V gene TRBV5-1; possibly TRBD1 for D (5 bases). The CDR3 spans 15 residues. V lost 3 bases and J 6 bases, leaving 18 bases between the germline ends. Germline values: CDR1 SGHRS, CDR2 YFSETQ. The CDR3 loop reads CASSSTGTWGDGYTF. The DNA of the CDR3 is TGCGCCAGCAGCTCAACCGGGACTTGGGGGGATGGCTACACCTTC.

The V gene is TRBV2, the J gene TRBJ2-7; D is possibly TRBD1 (5 bases). Looked up from germline, CDR1 is SNHLY and CDR2 is FYNNEI. Trimming cost V 9 bases and J 6 bases, with 18 bases left between them. The CDR3 runs 13 residues. CDR3 protein: CARSQTQGSEQYF. CDR3 coding DNA: TGTGCCAGATCCCAGACCCAGGGTTCCGAGCAGTACTTC.

This clone was counted a single time. The V and J genes are TRBV9 and TRBJ2-1; TRBD2 is a possible D gene (5 bases). The CDR3 is made up of 15 amino acids. The V end lost 1 base, the J end lost 8 bases, and 16 bases lay between the germline ends. From germline, CDR1 is SGDLS and CDR2 YYNGEE. The CDR3 is CASSVSREFFHEQFF. The DNA of the CDR3 is TGTGCCAGCAGCGTAAGTAGGGAGTTTTTTCATGAGCAGTTCTTC.

The genes are TRBV5-6 and TRBJ1-5; the D gene is possibly TRBD1 (6 bases). The CDR3 spans 15 residues. V gave up 0 bases and J gave up 7 bases, with 14 bases separating them. The V gene's germline CDR1 is SGHDT and CDR2 YYEEEE. CDR3 amino acids: CASSLGPGQGQPQHF. The CDR3 bases are TGTGCCAGCAGCTTGGGGCCGGGACAAGGGCAGCCCCAGCATTTT. Supplemented by reference TRBV5-6 and TRBJ1-5, the full variable domain reads DAGVTQSPTHLIKTRGQQVTLRCSPKSGHDTVSWYQQALGQGPQFIFQYYEEEERQRGNFPDRFSGHQFPNYSSELNVNALLLGDSALYLCASSLGPGQGQPQHFGDGTRLSIL.

In DNA form, the CDR3 reads TGCGCCAGCAGCCGGAACAGGGCGGCGGAGAGCTATGGCTACACCTTC. Protein sequence: CASSRNRAAESYGYTF. This sequence joins TRBV4-1 and TRBJ1-2; a possible D gene is TRBD1 (6 bases). The germline V and J ends were trimmed by 4 bases and 4 bases, with 19 bases remaining between them. The V gene's germline CDR1 is MGHRA and CDR2 YSYEKL. The CDR3 is 16 residues long.

The chain recombines TRBV6-1 with TRBJ2-1; a possible D gene is TRBD1 (6 bases). V was cut by 3 bases and J by 4 bases, with 10 bases left in between. CDR3 length: 14 amino acids. The germline gives CDR1 MNHNS, CDR2 SASEGT. CDR3 bases: TGTGCCAGCAGTGACGGGACATCTTACAATGAGCAGTTCTTC. Its protein product is CASSDGTSYNEQFF.

The V gene is TRBV5-3, the J gene TRBJ1-1; TRBD1 matches 9 bases. TRBV5-3 is filed as an ORF, its function uncertain. The ends lost 4 bases at V and 3 bases at J; junction bases unmatched: 10. The CDR3 runs to 16 residues. The CDR3 DNA reads TGTGCCAGAAGCCTCCGGGACAGGGTGAGGGACACTGAAGCTTTCTTT. It codes for CARSLRDRVRDTEAFF.

The chain is built from TRBV6-5 and TRBJ2-7; 10 bases match TRBD1. Germline lookup yields CDR1 MNHEY and CDR2 SVGAGI. Losses at the gene ends were 6 bases for V and 3 bases for J; bases not matched to a gene: 8. This CDR3 has 15 residues. As DNA, the CDR3 is TGTGCCAGCAGCCAAACCGGGACAGGGGACTACGAGCAGTACTTC. This translates into CASSQTGTGDYEQYF.

The J gene is TRBJ1-2, the V gene TRBV27; 9 bases line up with TRBD1. V lost 7 bases to trimming and J lost 4 bases; unmatched junction nucleotides: 4. The CDR3 has 13 amino acids. In germline, CDR1 is MNHEY, CDR2 SMNVEV (reference sequence). The CDR3 loop reads CASTMGQGYGYTF. In DNA, the CDR3 is TGTGCCAGCACCATGGGACAGGGCTATGGCTACACCTTC.

V usage is TRBV30 and J usage is TRBJ2-3; TRBD2 might be the D (7 bases). This CDR3 contains 15 residues. The V gene's germline CDR1 is GTSNPN and CDR2 SVGIG (reference sequence). Trimming pared 2 bases from V and 4 bases from J, leaving 16 bases between. The CDR3 reads CAWSTASGGADTQYF. As DNA, the CDR3 is TGTGCCTGGAGTACGGCATCGGGGGGCGCAGATACGCAGTATTTT.

CDR3 DNA sequence: TGTGCCAGCAGTTTCCTTACCCAGCATTTT. This encodes CASSFLTQHF. The rearrangement links TRBV28 to TRBJ1-5; D is unclear. This CDR3 is built from 10 residues. CDR1 MDHEN and CDR2 SYDVKM come from the germline V gene. Trimming shortened V by 3 bases and J by 11 bases, and 5 bases separated the two germline ends.